This T cell receptor beta chain came from a study of PD-L1 blockade in urothelial cancer. Across the whole study: Analyses were performed on blood at 3 weeks after treatment start (the second dose) and at 6 weeks.

Each PCR received spiked synthetic TCR analog templates. Repertoires were generated with immunoSEQ multiplex PCR, while TCRdb's copy carries only in-frame clones and drops some. Of under 90,000 clones listed, over 90% are singletons. General study points: Greater 3-week expansion of tumor-associated blood clones was recorded for durable-benefit patients.

Comments on this clone: Its antigen is unknown.

V trimming: 5 bases; J trimming: 8 bases; junction bases outside the gene matches: 9. CDR1 and CDR2 (germline): MDHEN, SYDVKM. The CDR3 runs to 15 residues. This clonotype was sampled from a man in his sixties with urothelial cancer. The chain recombines TRBV28 with TRBJ2-1; TRBD2 agrees at 10 bases. Sequences were derived from PBMCs, sampled around atezolizumab (anti-PD-L1) treatment. The CDR3 spells CASSPVAGGRDEQFF. DNA for the CDR3: TGTGCCAGCAGTCCCGTAGCGGGGGGCAGGGATGAGCAGTTCTTC.